These 22 T cell receptor beta chains share one sample of origin, sequenced in a study of cytomegalovirus exposure and HLA in healthy donors. Primers for the PCR totalled 60 Vbeta and 13 Jbeta. Profiling relied on immunoSEQ multiplex PCR, and the TCRdb table lists in-frame clones only, not all of them. This table holds 90,000 or so clones, 80% found once. Sequenced sample: PBMCs. Receptor source: a woman aged 45 to 65 in good health and CMV-seropositive.

The chain employs TRBV11-3 and TRBJ1-1; no clear D. V dropped 0 bases and J dropped 4 bases, with 18 bases sitting between them. The CDR3 loop spans 17 amino acids. The germline gives CDR1 SGHNT, CDR2 YENEEA. In nucleotides, the CDR3 is TGTGCCAGCAGCTTAGAGGACTTTAACGGAAGCCGCACTGAAGCTTTCTTT. It specifies CASSLEDFNGSRTEAFF.

This clone was counted a single time. The chain employs TRBV5-6 and TRBJ2-7; D possibly corresponds to TRBD2 (6 bases). The germline V gene has CDR1 SGHDT and CDR2 YYEEEE. The CDR3 length is 16 residues. Trimming pared 4 bases from V and 3 bases from J, leaving 20 bases between. Written as DNA, the CDR3 is TGTGCCAGCAGCCCCGGACTAACGCAAGCTCTCTACGAGCAGTACTTC. Amino acids: CASSPGLTQALYEQYF.

V and J are TRBV10-3 and TRBJ1-1; D may be TRBD1 (6 bases). V gave up 0 bases and J gave up 11 bases, with 16 bases separating them. The CDR3 is made up of 14 amino acids. CDR1 and CDR2 from the germline V gene are ENHRY and SYGVKD. The CDR3 DNA reads as TGTGCCATCAGTGAGTCGAGTGGGGGCCGGGGTGCTTTCTTT. Translated, it gives CAISESSGGRGAFF.

The chain couples TRBV7-6 to TRBJ2-5; TRBD1 matches at 7 bases. This CDR3 is 15 amino acids long. The germline CDR1 and CDR2 sequences are SGHVS and FNYEAQ. The trim removed 4 bases at V and 5 bases at J, leaving 10 bases unmatched. The CDR3 spells CASSSLRGTGETQYF. CDR3 sequence (DNA): TGTGCCAGCAGCTCACTCAGGGGGACGGGGGAGACCCAGTACTTC.

V and J are TRBV27 and TRBJ2-2; 8 nucleotides align to TRBD2. The V and J ends lost 5 bases and 4 bases, in that order; junction bases with no gene match: 9. The CDR3 consists of 16 residues. Germline V gives CDR1 MNHEY, CDR2 SMNVEV (reference sequence). The CDR3 DNA sequence: TGTGCCAGCAGTCTCCAAGCGGGAGCGGGCACCGGGGAGCTGTTTTTT. Translating it yields CASSLQAGAGTGELFF.

The rearrangement uses TRBV2 and TRBJ1-6; maybe TRBD1 (6 bases). V dropped 7 bases and J dropped 11 bases, with 18 bases sitting between them. Germline V gives CDR1 SNHLY, CDR2 FYNNEI. The CDR3 loop spans 14 amino acids. The DNA of the CDR3 is TGTGCCAGCAATCGCCGGGACATAGCTCCACCCCTCCACTTT. Amino acid sequence: CASNRRDIAPPLHF.

The chain carries TRBV2 and TRBJ1-1; no clear D gene. The germline V and J ends were trimmed by 2 bases and 4 bases, with 11 bases remaining between them. From germline, CDR1 is SNHLY and CDR2 FYNNEI. The CDR3 runs 14 residues. The CDR3 DNA reads TGTGCCAGCAGTGAATTCTCGGGTTTCACTGAAGCTTTCTTT. The encoded protein is CASSEFSGFTEAFF. Filled out from reference TRBV2 and TRBJ1-1, the complete variable domain reads EPEVTQTPSHQVTQMGQEVILRCVPISNHLYFYWYRQILGQKVEFLVSFYNNEISEKSEIFDDQFSVERPDGSNFTLKIRSTKLEDSAMYFCASSEFSGFTEAFFGQGTRLTVV.

V is TRBV7-2 and J is TRBJ1-1; 9 nucleotides match TRBD1. Germline trimming cut 4 bases from V and 0 bases from J; bases unmatched to any gene: 3. CDR3 length equals 15 residues. Germline CDR1 is SGHTA and CDR2 is FQGNSA. CDR3 bases: TGTGCCAGCAGCTCACAGGGGGCAGTGAACACTGAAGCTTTCTTT. Protein sequence: CASSSQGAVNTEAFF.

This clone was seen more than once but under ten times. V gene TRBV7-8 combines with J gene TRBJ2-7; possibly TRBD1 for D (6 bases). The V end was cut by 1 base, the J end by 2 bases, with 6 bases between. Germline V gene lookup returns CDR1 SGHVS and CDR2 FQNEAQ. The CDR3 is 13 residues long. The CDR3 DNA is TGTGCCAGCAGCTTAGGGACAGCCTACGAGCAGTACGTC. Encoded protein: CASSLGTAYEQYV.

The chain combines TRBV2 with TRBJ2-7; D not certain. The CDR3 runs 11 residues. Germline CDR1 and CDR2: SNHLY and FYNNEI. Trimming pared 8 bases from V and 0 bases from J, leaving 5 bases between. Here the CDR3 reads CASFSSYEQYF. In DNA, the CDR3 is TGTGCCAGCTTCAGCTCCTACGAGCAGTACTTC.

This clone was detected only once. The gene calls are TRBV5-4 and TRBJ2-5; 13 nucleotides align to TRBD2. Germline V CDR1 and CDR2: SGHNT, YYREEE (reference sequence). Unmatched junction bases numbered 8, after V lost 4 bases and J lost 5 bases. This CDR3 is built from 16 residues. The CDR3 DNA reads TGTGCCAGCAGCCGGGGACTAGCGGGGAGGGTGGAGACCCAGTACTTC. Protein product: CASSRGLAGRVETQYF.

The CDR3 region is CAAGVREGYNEQFF. DNA of the CDR3: TGTGCCGCCGGGGTGCGGGAGGGTTACAATGAGCAGTTCTTC. The chain employs TRBV10-3 and TRBJ2-1; 9 nucleotides match TRBD2. This CDR3 contains 14 residues. Looked up from germline, CDR1 is ENHRY and CDR2 is SYGVKD. Trimming took 11 bases from V and 4 from J; bases not matched to a gene: 9.

This rearrangement joins TRBV11-3 to TRBJ2-1; 7 bases agree with TRBD1. The V gene's germline CDR1 is SGHNT and CDR2 YENEEA. Germline trimming cut 3 bases from V and 2 bases from J; bases unmatched to any gene: 4. This CDR3 is 15 amino acids long. This chain's CDR3 is CASSFAQGAYNEQFF. The CDR3 DNA reads as TGTGCCAGCAGCTTCGCGCAGGGGGCCTACAATGAGCAGTTCTTC.

The chain employs TRBV25-1 and TRBJ2-3; D call uncertain. The CDR3 sequence is 12 residues long. Germline V gives CDR1 MGHDK, CDR2 SYGVNS. Trimming left V 2 bases short and J 7 bases short, with 7 bases between. The CDR3 sequence: CASSEMAYTQYF. CDR3 sequence (DNA): TGTGCCAGCAGTGAAATGGCATATACGCAGTATTTT.

DNA of the CDR3: TGTGCCAGTAGTATAATTGGGAGCACCGGGGAGCTGTTTTTT. Translation: CASSIIGSTGELFF. J is TRBJ2-2 and V is TRBV19, with a tentative D call TRBD2 (5 bases). This CDR3 is built from 14 residues. V shed 2 bases and J shed 4 bases, with 8 bases lying between them. Germline values: CDR1 LNHDA, CDR2 SQIVND (reference sequence).

The chain links TRBV5-8 to TRBJ2-7, with 7 bases matching TRBD1. The V gene end was trimmed by 4 bases and the J gene end by 3 bases; junction bases not matched to a gene: 10. This CDR3 is built from 15 residues. Per the germline V gene, CDR1 is SGHTS and CDR2 is YDEGEE. CDR3 DNA sequence: TGTGCCAGCAGCAGAGGGACAGTTGAAATCTACGAGCAGTACTTC. Amino acid sequence: CASSRGTVEIYEQYF.

The V gene is TRBV27, the J gene TRBJ1-4; 10 bases line up with TRBD1. The ends lost 6 bases at V and 6 bases at J; junction bases unmatched: 7. Germline-derived CDR1 and CDR2 are MNHEY and SMNVEV (reference sequence). The CDR3 consists of 15 residues. The CDR3 region has the DNA TGTGCCAGCAGGGGGCCGGGACAGGGGTATGAAAAACTGTTTTTT. Translated: CASRGPGQGYEKLFF.

The chain links TRBV6-4 to TRBJ2-4; the D is unclear. V was pared by 4 bases and J by 10 bases, with 11 bases between. Germline-derived CDR1 and CDR2 are MRHNA and SNTAGT. This CDR3 comprises 12 residues. DNA for the CDR3: TGTGCCAGCAGTGCCCCCCGGAGTATTCAGTACTTC. Its translation is CASSAPRSIQYF.

The chain has TRBV6-1 and TRBJ1-5; D possibly corresponds to TRBD1 (6 bases). This CDR3 spans 16 amino acids. Trimming stripped 4 bases from V and 4 bases from J, with 17 bases between. CDR1 is MNHNS and CDR2 is SASEGT in the germline V gene. The CDR3 nucleotides are TGTGCCAGCAGTGTGAGGACAGATGAAACTAATCAGCCCCAGCATTTT. Its translation: CASSVRTDETNQPQHF.

This rearrangement joins TRBV2 to TRBJ2-3; 10 bases are a match to TRBD2. J lost 2 bases, V lost 6 bases, and 8 bases had no gene match. Germline CDR1 reads SNHLY; CDR2 reads FYNNEI. CDR3 length equals 16 residues. The CDR3 protein is CASSLSGRSYTDTQYF. The CDR3, as DNA: TGTGCCAGCAGCCTTAGCGGGAGGAGCTACACAGATACGCAGTATTTT.

As regards this clone: Other DNA sequences in this specimen translate into the identical CDR3. The chain couples TRBV6-5 to TRBJ2-2, with 7 bases that match TRBD2. Germline lookup yields CDR1 MNHEY and CDR2 SVGAGI. There are 15 residues in the CDR3. With 0 bases clipped from V and 2 bases from J, the junction kept 0 bases outside the gene matches. The CDR3 reads CASSYSGLNTGELFF. The CDR3 DNA reads TGTGCCAGCAGTTACTCGGGACTAAACACCGGGGAGCTGTTTTTT.

The V and J genes are TRBV19 and TRBJ1-2, with TRBD1 matching 9 bases. This CDR3 has 16 residues. Germline CDR1 is LNHDA and CDR2 is SQIVND (reference sequence). Unmatched junction bases numbered 12, after V lost 6 bases and J lost 4 bases. CDR3 DNA: TGTGCCAGTAGGAACCCTGGGGACAGGGACCCCTATGGCTACACCTTC. It specifies CASRNPGDRDPYGYTF.